This TCR beta chain was recorded in a study of T cell repertoires and HLA-DP antigens (dated by TCRdb to the late 2010s). Describing the broader study: Using HeLa cells transduced to present allogeneic HLA-DP, the study set up an in vitro model of CD4+ T cell alloreactivity. One alloantigen differed from self by one peptide-binding groove amino acid, whereas the other differed by ten, modelling structurally similar versus dissimilar alloantigens. The three donors, two male and one female, ranged from the 18-to-29 to the 60-to-69 age band. The average DNA input was around 220 ng for sorted CD137+CD4+ samples versus 900 to 1,500 ng for pre-culture CD4+ samples. Study-level results and caveats: The study was limited by having only three donors, by relying on a non-physiological HeLa antigen-presenting system, and by using total CD4+ responder cells. Clones undetected before culture had an average cumulative frequency of roughly 35% against one allele versus 50.6% against the other. Separate analysis of naive and memory CD4+ repertoires was not performed. Clonality of sorted CD137+ cells was similar against both alloantigens (about 0.4) and much higher than in pre-culture samples (approximately 0.039).

To note about this clone: No antigen is known for it. Per-base quality was not reported, and no clone a single base away is much larger than it.

Spanning cysteine to phenylalanine, the CDR3 consists of 15 amino acids. The read is trimmed to its CDR3 DNA, 45 bases read in frame from base 1. Ends trimmed: V by 0 bases, J by 4 bases; bases unmatched to a gene: 4. Reading the germline V gene (reference sequence) gives CDR1 GTSNPN and CDR2 SVGIG. The immunoSEQ multiplex PCR, with forward primers for 54 TRBV segments and reverse primers for 13 TRBJ segments, was used to amplify TCRB CDR3 regions. Pre-culture CD4+ samples were sequenced at deep resolution with a target of 200,000 or so T cell genomes. Sequencing of the amplicons was done on an Illumina HiSeq System, giving 87 bp reads that spanned the CDR3. As for the authors' bioinformatics: Correction for PCR and sequencing errors was applied to reads, and CDR3 regions were defined through alignment to IMGT reference sequences. Synthetic template pools were used to estimate counts of templates and unique rearrangements. Clonality was computed by subtracting Pielou's evenness from 1. Richness was estimated with the Daley-Smith estimator. Repertoire overlap was measured with Morisita's index. Clones found in cultured samples but undetected in the pre-culture repertoire of the corresponding donor were defined as low-abundance clones. In its TCRdb copy, this immuneACCESS table keeps in-frame sequences only and misses some clones. Where compared with another copy, unresolved V genes explain less than half of these, and the others have no known cause. V and J calls and clone size are copied from that table; D and trimming were computed from the DNA. This sample is represented by around 90,000 clones; about 89% of them were singletons. Clones ranked in the top ten supply less than 2% of the sample.

Untouched CD4+ T cells were isolated from Ficoll-separated PBMC by magnetic bead negative selection, reaching an average purity of nearly 98%. Untouched CD4+ T cells were isolated with magnetic beads from Ficoll-separated PBMC, and a purity of approximately 98% was reached with negligible CD8+ contamination. Peripheral blood mononuclear cells came from the buffy coats of a few healthy blood donors, who served as the study's donors. All three donors were CMV seronegative. The DNeasy Blood & Tissue Kit was used for extraction of genomic DNA. TCRB sequencing was performed on genomic DNA from sorted CD137+CD4+ cells and pre-culture CD4+ baseline samples from each subject.

The clonotype comes from a man aged 45-65 years in good health and CMV-seronegative. The rearranged segments are TRBV30 and TRBJ1-5; 9 central bases correspond to TRBD1. The sequenced material came from CD4+ T cells from PBMCs. The nucleotides are TGTGCCTGGAGTGTAACCGGGACAGGGAATCAGCCCCAGCATTTT. This gives the protein CAWSVTGTGNQPQHF. Beyond the CDR3, the reference TRBV30 and TRBJ1-5 genes provide the residues; the full variable domain reads: SQTIHQWPATLVQPVGSPLSLECTVEGTSNPNLYWYRQAAGRGLQLLFYSVGIGQISSEVPQNLSASRPQDRQFILSSKKLLLSDSGFYLCAWSVTGTGNQPQHFGDGTRLSIL.